In its sample, the clone carrying this TCR beta chain was seen many times. Preparing the TCRbeta library involved the use of unique molecular identifiers. TCRdb independently ran MiXCR on the PCR reads; one entry per CDR3 protein. The profile shows hundreds of thousands of distinct CDR3 sequences, approximately 9.6% of them singletons. The data are from a study of T-cell reconstitution after alpha-beta-depleted transplantation in children. The input for sequencing was PBMCs from the stem cell graft donor, taken from the stem cell graft. The receptor was isolated from a human donor who donated a stem cell graft to a child with SCID.

In DNA form, the CDR3 reads TGTGCCAGCAGCTTGCCCCTAGGCAATCAGCCCCAGCATTTT. This codes for CASSLPLGNQPQHF. V usage is TRBV5-8 and J usage is TRBJ1-5; D gene uncertain. The V and J ends lost 1 base and 2 bases respectively, with 7 bases between them. The CDR3 extends over 14 amino acids. Germline V lookup: CDR1 SGHTS, CDR2 YDEGEE.